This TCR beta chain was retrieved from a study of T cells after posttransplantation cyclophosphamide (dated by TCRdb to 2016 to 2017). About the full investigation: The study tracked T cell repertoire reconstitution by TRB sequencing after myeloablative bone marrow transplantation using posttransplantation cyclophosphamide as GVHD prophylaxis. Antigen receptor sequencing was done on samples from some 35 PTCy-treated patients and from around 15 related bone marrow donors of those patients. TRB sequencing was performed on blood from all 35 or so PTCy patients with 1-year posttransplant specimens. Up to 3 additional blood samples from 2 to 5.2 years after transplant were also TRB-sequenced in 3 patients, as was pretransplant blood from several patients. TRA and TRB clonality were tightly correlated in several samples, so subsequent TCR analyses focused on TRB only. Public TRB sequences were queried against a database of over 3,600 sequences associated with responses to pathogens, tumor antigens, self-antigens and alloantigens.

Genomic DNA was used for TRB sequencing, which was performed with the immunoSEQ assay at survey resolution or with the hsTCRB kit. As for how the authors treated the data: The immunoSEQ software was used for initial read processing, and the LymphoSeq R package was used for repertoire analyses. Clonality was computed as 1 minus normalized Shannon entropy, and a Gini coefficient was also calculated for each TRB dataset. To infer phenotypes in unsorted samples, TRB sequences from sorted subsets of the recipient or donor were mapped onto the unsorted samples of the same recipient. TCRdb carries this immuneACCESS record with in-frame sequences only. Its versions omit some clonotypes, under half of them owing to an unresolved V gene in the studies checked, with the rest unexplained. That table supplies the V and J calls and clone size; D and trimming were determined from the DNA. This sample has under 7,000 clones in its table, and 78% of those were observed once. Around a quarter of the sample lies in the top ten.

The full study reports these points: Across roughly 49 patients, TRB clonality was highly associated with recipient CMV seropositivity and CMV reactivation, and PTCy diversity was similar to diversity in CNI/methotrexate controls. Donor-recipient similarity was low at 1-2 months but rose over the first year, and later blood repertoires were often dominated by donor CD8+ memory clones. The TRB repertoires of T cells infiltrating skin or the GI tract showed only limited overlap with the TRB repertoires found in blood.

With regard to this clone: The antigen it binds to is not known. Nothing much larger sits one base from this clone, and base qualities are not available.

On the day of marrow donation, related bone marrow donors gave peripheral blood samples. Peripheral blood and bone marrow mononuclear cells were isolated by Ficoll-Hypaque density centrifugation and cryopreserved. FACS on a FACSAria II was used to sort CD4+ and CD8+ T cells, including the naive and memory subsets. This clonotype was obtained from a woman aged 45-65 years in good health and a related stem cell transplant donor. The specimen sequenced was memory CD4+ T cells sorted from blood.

The nucleotides are TGTGCCAGCAGCGAGCACTCGGGTGGCTACACCTTC. It encodes CASSEHSGGYTF. The chain couples TRBV2 to TRBJ1-2; a confident D gene designation cannot be given. A distance of 12 bases separates the germline ends of V and J, which lose 6 bases and 7 bases respectively. The CDR3 runs 12 residues from the cysteine to the phenylalanine. Only the CDR3 DNA stays, 36 bases, in frame from base 1. From the germline V gene, CDR1 is SNHLY and CDR2 is FYNNEI.